This T cell receptor (beta chain) was profiled in a study of CD8 T cells in ankylosing spondylitis. Regarding the study as a whole: Disease-linked clones bore a CD8+ phenotype and were relatively rare in peripheral blood. It was reported that disease-linked clones were significantly enriched in matched ankylosing spondylitis synovial fluid. Within ankylosing spondylitis blood, a TCR beta motif made up of several highly homologous variants appeared to be characteristic.

The V end was cut by 1 base, the J end by 1 base, with 4 bases between. This CDR3 has 13 amino acids. The germline CDR1 and CDR2 sequences are MNHNS and SASEGT. Quantitative 5'-RACE with molecular barcodes produced the TCR beta libraries. TCRdb reanalysed the 5' RACE reads using MiXCR and keeps one entry per CDR3 protein. Of under 300,000 distinct CDR3 sequences in the sample, roughly 10% were seen once. This clonotype was seen repeatedly, ten times or more. What it binds is unknown. Sequencing was performed on blood, either unsorted or a sorted T cell fraction (not recorded which). V usage is TRBV6-1 and J usage is TRBJ1-2, with D unresolved. The clonotype comes from a male donor with ankylosing spondylitis or in good health (not recorded which). This chain's CDR3 is CASSEDSNYGYTF. As DNA, the CDR3 is TGTGCCAGCAGTGAAGACAGTAACTATGGCTACACCTTC.